The sequence of this T cell receptor beta chain was determined in a study of cytomegalovirus exposure and HLA in healthy donors. Whole-study results and caveats: Apart from CMV serostatus, no immune exposure information was available. In a later analysis, the majority of CMV-associated beta chains seemingly showed HLA restriction.

Vbeta (60) and Jbeta (13) primers were used in the PCR. Here immunoSEQ multiplex PCR was the method, and the copy in TCRdb shows in-frame clones only, minus some. The table lists some 200,000 clones, around 80% of them singletons. For this clone: Its target is not known.

The length of the CDR3 is 16 residues. Germline V gene lookup returns CDR1 LNHDA and CDR2 SQIVND (reference sequence). V was pared by 2 bases and J by 1 base, with 12 bases between. This sequence was found in a man in his fifties or sixties in good health and CMV-seronegative. The sample consisted of PBMCs. The V and J genes are TRBV19 and TRBJ2-1; D possibly corresponds to TRBD1 (6 bases). The CDR3 region has the DNA TGTGCCAGTAGTATAACCCAGGGGAGATCCTACAATGAGCAGTTCTTC. Residues: CASSITQGRSYNEQFF.